This is a list of T cell receptor beta chains from one sample in a study of Ad26.COV2.S vaccination and SARS-CoV-2 variants. The table came from immunoSEQ multiplex PCR; TCRdb's copy has only in-frame clones and leaves some out. The data show roughly 140,000 clones, just over 85% seen once. The material sequenced was peripheral blood, taken after recovery from COVID-19. These receptors all stem from a human donor who had recovered from COVID-19. Both conserved end residues are part of each CDR3. The D gene is left open where the match is weak. Clone size is stated in some rows and not others, as once, few, many or a class when expanded.

v_call	d_call	j_call	clone_size	cdr3_nt	cdr3_aa
TRBV30	NA	TRBJ1-6	NA	TGTGCCTGGAGTGTGAGTAGGTTATCACCCCTCCACTTT	CAWSVSRLSPLHF
TRBV5-1	TRBD1	TRBJ2-3	NA	TGCGCCAGCAGCTTTTGGGACAGGGAAGATACGCAGTATTTT	CASSFWDREDTQYF
TRBV28	TRBD1	TRBJ2-2	NA	TGTGCCAGCAGGACAGGGGGCATTACCGGGGAGCTGTTTTTT	CASRTGGITGELFF
TRBV24-1	TRBD2	TRBJ2-1	NA	TGTGCCACCCAAGGGACTAGCGGGGACAATGAGCAGTTCTTC	CATQGTSGDNEQFF
TRBV5-5	NA	TRBJ2-7	once	TGTGCCAGCAGCTTGAGGCGAACAGGAAACGAGCAGTACTTC	CASSLRRTGNEQYF
TRBV25-1	TRBD1	TRBJ1-4	few	TGTGCCAGCAGTACACAGGGGGCGCCTGAAAAACTGTTTTTT	CASSTQGAPEKLFF
TRBV5-4	TRBD1	TRBJ1-1	NA	TGTGCCAGCAGCTTGGGACAGGGAGATACTTTCTTT	CASSLGQGDTFF
TRBV7-9	NA	TRBJ1-2	few	TGTGCCAGCGATTTAGGAGGATCTGATGGCTACACCTTC	CASDLGGSDGYTF
TRBV5-1	TRBD2	TRBJ2-1	NA	TGCGCCAGCTTTGCGTTAGCGGGATCCTACAATGAGCAGTTCTTC	CASFALAGSYNEQFF
TRBV30	NA	TRBJ2-2	few	TGTGCCTGGAGTGTACAGCCCGCCGGGGAGCTGTTTTTT	CAWSVQPAGELFF
TRBV12-3/TRBV12-4	NA	TRBJ1-2	NA	TGTGCCAGCAGTTTTAGGGGTGGCTATGGCTACACCTTC	CASSFRGGYGYTF
TRBV7-9	TRBD2	TRBJ2-3	NA	TGTGCCAGCAGCTACGGGACTAGCGGCATAGGTACGCAGTATTTT	CASSYGTSGIGTQYF
TRBV4-3	NA	TRBJ1-4	NA	TGCGCCAGCAGCCAAGATTTCAGGGGCTTTGAAAAACTGTTTTTT	CASSQDFRGFEKLFF
TRBV11-3	NA	TRBJ2-1	NA	TGTGCCAGCAGCTTAGGGAATCGGAATGAGCAGTTCTTC	CASSLGNRNEQFF
TRBV9	NA	TRBJ2-7	NA	TGTGCCAGCAGCGTAGGTGCAGGGGACGAGCAGTACTTC	CASSVGAGDEQYF
TRBV29-1	NA	TRBJ1-1	NA	TGCAGCGTTGAAGTTACCGTCCCGGCGGGGGGATGGGACACTGAAGCTTTCTTT	CSVEVTVPAGGWDTEAFF
TRBV28	NA	TRBJ2-7	NA	TGTGCCAGCAGTTTAAGTAGGCAGGGGGGCTACGAGCAGTACTTC	CASSLSRQGGYEQYF
TRBV15	NA	TRBJ2-3	NA	TGTGCCACCAGCAATACACAAGCCGTGCCTCGGGATACGCAGTATTTT	CATSNTQAVPRDTQYF
TRBV5-1	TRBD2	TRBJ2-1	NA	TGCGCCAGCAGTACGGGACTAGCGGGGGGGCTAGGTGAGCAGTTCTTC	CASSTGLAGGLGEQFF
TRBV6-5	NA	TRBJ1-2	once	TGTGCCAGCAGTTATCGGGCAAACTATGGCTACACCTTC	CASSYRANYGYTF
TRBV29-1	TRBD1	TRBJ2-7	NA	TGCAGCGTTACCGGGACAGGGAGCTCCTACGAGCAGTACTTC	CSVTGTGSSYEQYF
TRBV4-1	NA	TRBJ1-4	NA	TGCGCCAGCAGCCAAGGCGAGGCAATTTTGGAAAAACTGTTTTTT	CASSQGEAILEKLFF
TRBV4-1	NA	TRBJ2-1	NA	TGCGCCAGCAGCCAAGTAACCGACAATGAGCAGTTCTTC	CASSQVTDNEQFF
TRBV30	NA	TRBJ1-5	NA	TGTGCCTGGAGTTCGTGGACAAACCGGCAGCCCCAGCATTTT	CAWSSWTNRQPQHF
TRBV20-1	NA	TRBJ1-5	NA	TGCAGTGCTAGTGGCGGGAGAAGGGATCAGCCCCAGCATTTT	CSASGGRRDQPQHF
TRBV7-9	NA	TRBJ2-1	NA	TGTGCCAGCAGCTTTCGGGGGTCCTACAATGAGCAGTTCTTC	CASSFRGSYNEQFF
TRBV7-8	TRBD2	TRBJ2-2	NA	TGTGCCAGCAGCTTAGGGCTAGCGGGTCGATCCGGGGAGCTGTTTTTT	CASSLGLAGRSGELFF
TRBV28	TRBD1	TRBJ1-2	NA	TGTGCCATCTTGGGACAGAACTATGGCTACACCTTC	CAILGQNYGYTF
TRBV2	NA	TRBJ2-1	large	TGTGCCAGCAGTTCACCGGACAGAACCGACAATGAGCAGTTCTTC	CASSSPDRTDNEQFF
TRBV28	NA	TRBJ2-7	few	TGTGCCAGCGGAACCTACGAGCAGTACTTC	CASGTYEQYF
TRBV3-1/TRBV3-2	NA	TRBJ2-5	NA	TGTGCCAGCAGCCGGTCTCCTCTTTGGACCCAGTACTTC	CASSRSPLWTQYF
TRBV7-2	NA	TRBJ1-3	NA	TGTGCCAGCAGCTTAGATCGTCCCGGGACCTCTGGAAACACCATATATTTT	CASSLDRPGTSGNTIYF
TRBV5-8	NA	TRBJ1-1	NA	TGTGCCAGCGCCCCCCGGCCGAACACTGAAGCTTTCTTT	CASAPRPNTEAFF
TRBV30	NA	TRBJ1-1	NA	TGTGCCTGGAGCGCAATTTCAGGTGCTGAAGCTTTCTTT	CAWSAISGAEAFF
TRBV15	TRBD2	TRBJ2-2	NA	TGTGCCACCAGCAGAGATAATAGCGGGGGCCTCTCCACCGGGGAGCTGTTTTTT	CATSRDNSGGLSTGELFF
TRBV4-1	TRBD2	TRBJ2-7	many	TGCGCCAGCAGCCAGGGGCGGGGGTTCTCCTACGAGCAGTACTTC	CASSQGRGFSYEQYF
TRBV28	TRBD2	TRBJ2-1	few	TGTGCCAGCAGACCTCTAGCGGGGGGCTACAATGAGCAGTTCTTC	CASRPLAGGYNEQFF
TRBV28	NA	TRBJ2-6	NA	TGTGCCAGCAGTTTCAGCGGGCGAGCCTCTGGGGCCAACGTCCTGACTTTC	CASSFSGRASGANVLTF
TRBV28	NA	TRBJ2-3	NA	TGTGCCAGCAGTCCAACCGGGGCTAGGGGGAATACGCAGTATTTT	CASSPTGARGNTQYF
TRBV5-6	NA	TRBJ1-5	NA	TGTGCCAGCAGCTTCGAGGGGAGGGACCAGCCCCAGCATTTT	CASSFEGRDQPQHF
TRBV30	NA	TRBJ1-5	NA	TGTGCCTGGAGTATGGGGGAAAGTCAGCCCCAGCATTTT	CAWSMGESQPQHF
TRBV5-5	TRBD1	TRBJ1-3	NA	TGTGCCAGCAGCCAGACAGGGACTGGAAACACCATATATTTT	CASSQTGTGNTIYF
TRBV28	NA	TRBJ2-7	NA	TGTGCCAGCAGTCGGCCCCCGGCCTACGAGCAGTACTTC	CASSRPPAYEQYF
TRBV19	TRBD2	TRBJ2-5	NA	TGTGCCAGTAGTCCAGGAGGCGGGGGGGCCGTAGAGACCCAGTACTTC	CASSPGGGGAVETQYF
TRBV3-1/TRBV3-2	TRBD1	TRBJ1-2	once	TGTGCCAGCAGCCAAGATTTCTATACAGGGGCAGGCTACACCTTC	CASSQDFYTGAGYTF
TRBV6-5	NA	TRBJ1-1	NA	TGTGCCAGCAGTATAACAGTGAACACTGAAGCTTTCTTT	CASSITVNTEAFF
TRBV10-2	NA	TRBJ1-6	NA	TGCGCCAGCAGTCAGGGTCGAAATTCACCCCTCCACTTT	CASSQGRNSPLHF
TRBV6-2/TRBV6-3	NA	TRBJ1-1	once	TGTGCCAGCAGTTTCGGACTGATGAACACTGAAGCTTTCTTT	CASSFGLMNTEAFF
TRBV30	NA	TRBJ1-6	NA	TGTGCCTGGAAGGGGACTAGCTCCTATAATTCACCCCTCCACTTT	CAWKGTSSYNSPLHF
TRBV4-3	NA	TRBJ1-2	NA	TGCGCCAGCAGCCAAGATTGGTCACAGGGCTACACCTTC	CASSQDWSQGYTF
TRBV5-6	TRBD1	TRBJ1-5	once	TGTGCCAGCAGCTTGTTCGGGACAGGGTCGCATCAGCCCCAGCATTTT	CASSLFGTGSHQPQHF
TRBV5-4	TRBD2	TRBJ2-7	NA	TGTGCCAGCAGCTTCCAGGGCGGGGGGGACTACGAGCAGTACTTC	CASSFQGGGDYEQYF
TRBV19	NA	TRBJ2-7	NA	TGTGCCAGTGCCCTCTTTAGAGGGGAGGAATCCTACGAGCAGTACTTC	CASALFRGEESYEQYF
TRBV13	NA	TRBJ2-7	once	TGTGCCAGCAGCCCCCTCGAGGCGAACGAGCAGTACTTC	CASSPLEANEQYF